These 13 T cell receptor beta chains came from one sample sequenced in a study of blood T cell repertoires in COVID-19. TCRdb's copy holds only in-frame clones and misses some; the assay was immunoSEQ multiplex PCR. The sample contains some 200,000 clones, 70% to 90% of which appear only once. The material sequenced was PBMCs or T cells enriched from blood (not recorded which). The receptors were gathered from a young woman who had recovered from COVID-19.

The gene calls are TRBV5-1 and TRBJ2-1; 10 bases fit TRBD2. V trimming: 7 bases; J trimming: 0 bases; junction bases outside the gene matches: 13. This CDR3 spans 18 amino acids. The germline gives CDR1 SGHRS, CDR2 YFSETQ. CDR3 in DNA: TGCGCCAGCCCTTGGGCTAGCGGGGGACCTAGCTCCTACAATGAGCAGTTCTTC. As protein: CASPWASGGPSSYNEQFF.

The chain couples TRBV2 to TRBJ1-1; possible D gene TRBD1, 5 bases. V was pared by 6 bases and J by 2 bases, with 13 bases between. This CDR3 is built from 14 residues. CDR1 SNHLY and CDR2 FYNNEI come from the germline V gene. The DNA for the CDR3 is TGTGCCAGCAGGCTGCGGGGACTCAACACTGAAGCTTTCTTT. It codes for CASRLRGLNTEAFF.

The V call is TRBV15, the J call TRBJ2-1; 8 nucleotides align to TRBD2. Trimming cost V 3 bases and J 4 bases; bases outside gene matches: 2. Germline CDR1 reads LNHNV; CDR2 reads YYDKDF (reference sequence). This CDR3 has 14 amino acids. This CDR3 is CATSSSGEYNEQFF. The CDR3 DNA reads TGTGCCACCAGCAGTAGCGGGGAGTACAATGAGCAGTTCTTC. The complete variable domain, with remaining parts taken from reference TRBV15 and TRBJ2-1, reads DAMVIQNPRYQVTQFGKPVTLSCSQTLNHNVMYWYQQKSSQAPKLLFHYYDKDFNNEADTPDNFQSRRPNTSFCFLDIRSPGLGDTAMYLCATSSSGEYNEQFFGPGTRLTVL.

CDR3 coding DNA: TGTGCCAGCAGCCCTTTGACTAGCCAAAACACAGATACGCAGTATTTT. Translating it yields CASSPLTSQNTDTQYF. J is TRBJ2-3 and V is TRBV5-4; 7 bases are a match to TRBD2. After removal of 4 bases from V and 2 bases from J, the junction contained 10 bases not matched to a gene. Per germline, CDR1 SGHNT and CDR2 YYREEE (reference sequence). This CDR3 has 16 residues.

The rearrangement links TRBV5-6 to TRBJ1-2; D ambiguous. Per the germline V gene, CDR1 is SGHDT and CDR2 is YYEEEE. V lost 2 bases and J 4 bases, leaving 15 bases between the germline ends. The CDR3 extends over 15 amino acids. DNA for the CDR3: TGTGCCAGCAGCTTAGGAGTTTCTCTGGGCTATGGCTACACCTTC. Encoded protein: CASSLGVSLGYGYTF.

The chain carries TRBV13 and TRBJ2-7; D call uncertain. The CDR3 spans 14 residues. In germline, CDR1 is PRHDT, CDR2 FYEKMQ (reference sequence). V was trimmed by 7 bases and J by 1 base, leaving 14 bases between them. CDR3 sequence (DNA): TGTGCCAGCACCGGGTCGGATGCGTCCTACGAGCAGTACTTC. Translated, it gives CASTGSDASYEQYF.

V and J are TRBV27 and TRBJ2-7; TRBD2 agrees at 11 bases. The CDR3 has 14 amino acids. Germline V lookup: CDR1 MNHEY, CDR2 SMNVEV (reference sequence). The junction had 7 bases not matched to a gene; V was cut back by 5 bases and J by 7 bases. CDR3 loop: CASSPTSGRVEQYF. The CDR3 DNA follows: TGTGCCAGCAGTCCCACTAGCGGGAGAGTTGAGCAGTACTTC.

This clone was recorded only once. V gene TRBV27 combines with J gene TRBJ2-3; D is uncertain. Looked up from germline, CDR1 is MNHEY and CDR2 is SMNVEV (reference sequence). The CDR3 has 13 residues. V lost 3 bases and J 1 base, leaving 5 bases between the germline ends. The CDR3: CASSFRGTDTQYF. The CDR3 DNA sequence: TGTGCCAGCAGTTTCCGGGGCACAGATACGCAGTATTTT.

The J gene is TRBJ2-3, the V gene TRBV7-2; D perhaps matches TRBD2 (6 bases). The CDR3 extends over 15 amino acids. Trimming removed 1 base from V and 1 base from J, with 9 bases in between. Germline assignment: CDR1 SGHTA and CDR2 FQGNSA. The DNA of the CDR3 is TGTGCCAGCAGCTTAGGGACTATCCGCACAGATACGCAGTATTTT. It encodes CASSLGTIRTDTQYF.

The rearrangement links TRBV11-2 to TRBJ1-6, with D unresolved. Germline V gives CDR1 SGHAT, CDR2 FQNNGV. Trimming shortened V by 4 bases and J by 8 bases, and 9 bases separated the two germline ends. The CDR3 runs to 13 residues. The chain's CDR3 is CASSSYRDSPLHF. DNA of the CDR3: TGTGCCAGCAGCTCCTACAGAGATTCACCCCTCCACTTT.

The rearrangement uses TRBV7-3 and TRBJ2-5, with 8 bases matching TRBD2. This CDR3 spans 18 amino acids. CDR1 and CDR2 (germline): SGHTA, FQGTGA. Germline trimming cut 1 base from V and 3 bases from J; bases unmatched to any gene: 13. CDR3: CASSLKRGRGALKETQYF. In DNA, the CDR3 is TGTGCCAGCAGCTTAAAACGCGGGCGGGGGGCCCTAAAAGAGACCCAGTACTTC.

The chain links TRBV5-4 to TRBJ2-5; TRBD2 agrees at 8 bases. The CDR3 contains 16 residues. J was trimmed by 5 bases and V by 4 bases; bases with no gene match: 13. Germline CDR1 reads SGHNT; CDR2 reads YYREEE (reference sequence). CDR3 bases: TGTGCCAGCAGCGGGCTGTCGGGAGGGGTGGGGGAGACCCAGTACTTC. It specifies CASSGLSGGVGETQYF.

V gene TRBV5-6 combines with J gene TRBJ1-1; TRBD1 matches 8 bases. In germline, CDR1 is SGHDT, CDR2 YYEEEE. This CDR3 comprises 15 residues. J gave up 5 bases and V 2 bases, and 8 bases lay outside the gene matches. The CDR3 reads CASSFVDRGGTEAFF. CDR3 bases: TGTGCCAGCAGCTTTGTTGACAGGGGAGGGACTGAAGCTTTCTTT.